This TCR beta chain was captured by sequencing in a study of shared clonotypes between healthy human individuals. Broader study findings: Naive subsets, compared against memory subsets, generally had larger estimated richness values.

Sequencing was performed with immunoSEQ multiplex PCR; in TCRdb, only in-frame clones are kept and a portion is missing. Counted here are a few million clones, about nine tenths occurring once; the ten biggest clones make up 0.37%. CDR3 size: 13 residues. V lost 5 bases, J lost 6 bases, and 13 bases lay in between. Germline loops: CDR1 SGHTA, CDR2 FQGNSA. Concerning this clone: Its antigen remains unidentified.

Sequenced sample: naive CD4+ T cells from PBMCs. Indicated subset: CD45RA+ positively selected. This receptor was obtained from a man aged 18-30 years in good health. Some clones in this sample may be carry-over from other donors' samples. The J gene is TRBJ1-2, the V gene TRBV7-2; possible D gene TRBD1, 6 bases. The CDR3 DNA is TGTGCCAGCAGCCACGGACAGATAGATGGCTACACCTTC. This encodes CASSHGQIDGYTF. The full variable domain, in which reference TRBV7-2 and TRBJ1-2 provide the parts outside the CDR3, is GAGVSQSPSNKVTEKGKDVELRCDPISGHTALYWYRQSLGQGLEFLIYFQGNSAPDKSGLPSDRFSAERTGGSVSTLTIQRTQQEDSAVYLCASSHGQIDGYTFGSGTRLTVV.